This TCR beta chain was documented in a study of blood T cell repertoires in COVID-19. In the study overall: T cells, B-cell-depleted T cells, or PBMCs supplied cDNA or gDNA.

Germline values: CDR1 MGHRA, CDR2 YSYEKL. This CDR3 is built from 16 residues. Trimming stripped 1 base from V and 2 bases from J, with 14 bases between. Clones were sequenced by immunoSEQ multiplex PCR, and TCRdb holds only the in-frame ones, with some missing. The data show tens of thousands of clones, with roughly 89% seen just once and approximately 3% held by the top ten. The chain carries TRBV4-1 and TRBJ1-2, with a tentative D call TRBD1 (6 bases). The TCR originated in a human donor in a cohort sampled during active COVID-19. Source material: peripheral blood. The CDR3 here is CASSQGVGQQNYGYTF. In DNA, the CDR3 is TGCGCCAGCAGCCAAGGAGTAGGACAGCAAAACTATGGCTACACCTTC.